The sequence of this T cell receptor (beta chain) was determined in a study of T cells in Graves' hyperthyroidism and ophthalmopathy. Study context: It was at initial diagnosis, before any treatment, that peripheral blood was collected. Study results and caveats: Ophthalmopathy, which appeared later, was predicted by the model a median roughly 6.4 months before onset. Through a model of 13 V-J features, ophthalmopathy was separated from stable hyperthyroidism.

There are many counts of this clonotype. No antigen is known for it. The CDR3 runs 15 residues. Trimming cost V 5 bases and J 0 bases, with 11 bases left between them. Germline V gene data show CDR1 as SNHLY and CDR2 as FYNNEI. Amplification yielded TCR beta CDR3 regions, with RNA transcripts as the source. TCR CDR3 underwent first-round RT-PCR with the HTBI primer set. Each CDR3 protein is one row after TCRdb ran MiXCR on the multiplex PCR reads. The table lists about 760,000 distinct CDR3 sequences, about 35% of them singletons. Diagnoses rested on clinical symptoms, serum thyroxine and TRAb, thyroid ultrasound and orbital computed tomography.

Sequencing was done on a sample of blood. The chain is built from TRBV2 and TRBJ1-5; D is unclear. The receptor was derived from a woman in her thirties or forties with Graves' hyperthyroidism. The CDR3 protein is CASSSQAFSNQPQHF. CDR3 sequence (DNA): TGTGCCAGCAGTTCTCAGGCATTTAGCAATCAGCCCCAGCATTTT.